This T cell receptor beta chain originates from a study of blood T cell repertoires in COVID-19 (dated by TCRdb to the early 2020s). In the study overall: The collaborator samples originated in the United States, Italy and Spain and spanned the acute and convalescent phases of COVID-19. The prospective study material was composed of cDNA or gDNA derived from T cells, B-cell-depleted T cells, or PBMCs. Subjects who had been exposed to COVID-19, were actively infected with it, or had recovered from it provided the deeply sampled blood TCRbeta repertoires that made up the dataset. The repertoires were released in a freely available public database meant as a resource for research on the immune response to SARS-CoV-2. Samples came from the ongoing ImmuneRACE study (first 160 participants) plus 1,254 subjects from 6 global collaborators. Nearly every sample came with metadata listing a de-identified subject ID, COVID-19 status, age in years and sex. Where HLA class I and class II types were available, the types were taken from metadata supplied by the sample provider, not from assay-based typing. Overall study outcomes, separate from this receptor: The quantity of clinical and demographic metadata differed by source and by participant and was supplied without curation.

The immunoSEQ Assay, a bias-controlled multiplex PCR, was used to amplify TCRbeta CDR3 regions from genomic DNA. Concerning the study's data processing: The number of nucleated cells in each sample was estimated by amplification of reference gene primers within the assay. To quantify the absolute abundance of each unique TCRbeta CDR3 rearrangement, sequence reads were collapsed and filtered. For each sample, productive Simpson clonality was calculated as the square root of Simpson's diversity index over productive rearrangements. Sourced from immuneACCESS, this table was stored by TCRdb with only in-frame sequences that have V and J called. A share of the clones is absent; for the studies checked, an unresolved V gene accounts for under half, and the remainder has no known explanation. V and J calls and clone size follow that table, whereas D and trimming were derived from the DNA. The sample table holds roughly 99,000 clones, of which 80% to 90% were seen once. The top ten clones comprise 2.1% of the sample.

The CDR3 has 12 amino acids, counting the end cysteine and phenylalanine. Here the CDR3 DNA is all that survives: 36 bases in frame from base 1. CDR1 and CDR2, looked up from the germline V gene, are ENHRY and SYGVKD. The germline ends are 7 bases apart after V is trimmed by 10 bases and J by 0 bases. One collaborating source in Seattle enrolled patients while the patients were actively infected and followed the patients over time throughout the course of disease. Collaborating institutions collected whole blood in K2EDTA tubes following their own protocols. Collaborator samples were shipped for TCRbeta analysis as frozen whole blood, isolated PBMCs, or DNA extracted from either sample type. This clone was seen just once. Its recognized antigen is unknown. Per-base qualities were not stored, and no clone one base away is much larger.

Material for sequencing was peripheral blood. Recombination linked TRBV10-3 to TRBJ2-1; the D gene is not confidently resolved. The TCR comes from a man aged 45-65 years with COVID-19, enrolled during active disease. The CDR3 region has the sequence CATSTSYNEQFF. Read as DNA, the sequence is TGTGCCACCTCTACCTCCTACAATGAGCAGTTCTTC.